What follows are 32 T cell receptor beta chains derived from one specimen sequenced in a study of vaccination and CD4 T cells after COVID-19. The antigens these receptors bind are not known. The assay that was used to sequence DNA from cultured CD4+ T cells was the Oncomine TCR Beta short-read assay. TCRdb independently ran MiXCR on the PCR reads; one entry per CDR3 protein. In the table there are over 15,000 distinct CDR3 sequences, under 45% of which are singletons. Treatment indicated: roughly nine-day PBMC culture with coronavirus spike peptide pools or control peptides (ViraFEST assay). Material: CD4+ T cells from blood, cultured in vitro, obtained before SARS-CoV-2 vaccination. The origin of the receptors is a human donor who had recovered from COVID-19.

This clonotype was seen more than once but under ten times. This rearrangement joins TRBV20-1 to TRBJ1-1, with 8 bases matching TRBD1. V shed 5 bases, J shed 2 bases, and the junction held 1 base outside the gene matches. This CDR3 spans 12 amino acids. Germline V gives CDR1 DFQATT, CDR2 SNEGSKA (reference sequence). The CDR3 region is CSAGQGNTEAFF. The CDR3 DNA reads as TGCAGTGCTGGACAGGGTAACACTGAAGCTTTCTTT.

V and J are TRBV20-1 and TRBJ1-2; 7 nucleotides agree with TRBD1. The germline V gene encodes CDR1 DFQATT and CDR2 SNEGSKA (reference sequence). Trimming at V came to 2 bases and at J to 5 bases, leaving 11 bases not matched to a gene. The CDR3 contains 15 residues. The CDR3 spells CSARRSGQNDYGYTF. CDR3 bases: TGCAGTGCTAGAAGATCGGGACAGAACGATTATGGCTACACCTTC.

The V and J genes are TRBV15 and TRBJ2-3; tentatively, D is TRBD2 (5 bases). Per the germline V gene, CDR1 is LNHNV and CDR2 is YYDKDF (reference sequence). Trimming stripped 8 bases from V and 2 bases from J, with 11 bases between. The CDR3 is 13 amino acids. CDR3 DNA sequence: TGTGCCACCGGTTTGAGGGACACAGATACGCAGTATTTT. This sequence encodes CATGLRDTDTQYF.

V is TRBV5-4 and J is TRBJ2-3; D is perhaps TRBD2 (5 bases). The CDR3 length is 14 residues. Germline V gives CDR1 SGHNT, CDR2 YYREEE (reference sequence). The ends were cut back, 4 bases at V and 4 bases at J, with 13 bases in the middle. The CDR3 DNA is TGTGCCAGCAGCCCGGAAATCGGGGCAGATACGCAGTATTTT. The encoded protein is CASSPEIGADTQYF.

In this sample, this clonotype is medium-sized (0.01 to 0.1%). At one end, the junction sequence differs from germline, possibly due to a read error. The rearrangement links TRBV6-1 to TRBJ1-2; 12 bases fit TRBD1. The CDR3 has 13 amino acids. In germline, CDR1 is MNHNS, CDR2 SASEGT. The CDR3 bases are TGTGCCAGCAGTGACCGGGACAGGGGGCGATTAATCTTC. It codes for CASSDRDRGRLIF.

The chain joins TRBV10-3 to TRBJ1-1; D gene uncertain. This CDR3 has 14 amino acids. Trimming cost V 3 bases and J 4 bases, with 12 bases left between them. Germline V gene sequence: CDR1 ENHRY, CDR2 SYGVKD. The CDR3 bases are TGTGCCATCAGTGACCCACTCCGGGGCACTGAAGCTTTCTTT. Protein sequence: CAISDPLRGTEAFF.

This clonotype was counted only a few times. For the CDR3, the DNA is TGTGCCAGCAGTGCGGGACAGGGGGCCTACGAGCAGTACTTC. Translation gives CASSAGQGAYEQYF. The rearrangement joins TRBV2 to TRBJ2-7; 11 nucleotides line up with TRBD1. This CDR3 is built from 14 residues. The germline V gene encodes CDR1 SNHLY and CDR2 FYNNEI. V gave up 4 bases and J gave up 2 bases; unmatched junction bases: 1.

This clonotype showed up just once. This CDR3 is CASSSSAGNTIYF. CDR3 sequence (DNA): TGTGCCAGCAGCTCTTCAGCTGGAAACACCATATATTTT. This chain connects TRBV7-2 to TRBJ1-3; D is unclear. Trimming cost V 4 bases and J 2 bases, with 6 bases left between them. The germline V gene has CDR1 SGHTA and CDR2 FQGNSA. The CDR3 totals 13 residues.

V is TRBV20-1 and J is TRBJ1-5; TRBD1 matches at 7 bases. Germline loops: CDR1 DFQATT, CDR2 SNEGSKA (reference sequence). The CDR3 is 13 amino acids. Trimming took 7 bases from V and 2 from J; bases not matched to a gene: 5. The CDR3 nucleotides are TGCAGTGTATCAGACAGGGGCAATCAGCCCCAGCATTTT. Translation gives CSVSDRGNQPQHF.

This clonotype was found a few times. The chain joins TRBV20-1 to TRBJ2-3; D is uncertain. The V and J ends lost 3 bases and 4 bases respectively, with 17 bases between them. Germline V gene data show CDR1 as DFQATT and CDR2 as SNEGSKA (reference sequence). The CDR3 runs to 15 residues. CDR3: CSASRTPFSPDTQYF. In DNA form, the CDR3 reads TGCAGTGCTAGCAGGACCCCTTTCTCCCCAGATACGCAGTATTTT.

The chain has TRBV7-2 and TRBJ2-1, with unresolved D. V dropped 2 bases and J dropped 4 bases, with 12 bases sitting between them. Per the germline V gene, CDR1 is SGHTA and CDR2 is FQGNSA. This CDR3 is 15 amino acids long. The DNA for the CDR3 is TGTGCCAGCAGCTTATCCCCCGCCGAGTACAATGAGCAGTTCTTC. Residues: CASSLSPAEYNEQFF.

This clonotype has only a few counts. The chain uses TRBV20-1 and TRBJ1-1; 7 bases are a match to TRBD1. Losses at the gene ends were 3 bases for V and 11 bases for J; bases not matched to a gene: 6. This CDR3 is built from 11 residues. CDR1 is DFQATT, CDR2 SNEGSKA, per germline (reference sequence). The CDR3 sequence is CSARDEGAAFF. The CDR3 DNA reads as TGCAGTGCTAGGGACGAGGGGGCGGCTTTCTTT.

The V gene is TRBV24-1, the J gene TRBJ1-2, with D unclear. This CDR3 has 12 amino acids. The germline V and J ends were trimmed by 4 bases and 8 bases, with 10 bases remaining between them. Germline-derived CDR1 and CDR2 are KGHDR and SFDVKD. CDR3 in DNA: TGTGCCACCAGTGACCCGGGCACCGGCTACACCTTC. It yields the protein CATSDPGTGYTF.

The gene calls are TRBV7-2 and TRBJ2-7, with D uncertain. The CDR3 extends over 16 amino acids. Trimming took off 2 bases at V and 0 bases at J, with 14 bases between the two ends. Germline values: CDR1 SGHTA, CDR2 FQGNSA. The CDR3: CASSLRHLFSSYEQYF. The CDR3 bases are TGTGCCAGCAGCTTAAGACACCTGTTCAGCTCCTACGAGCAGTACTTC.

The chain is built from TRBV19 and TRBJ2-2; weak D call: TRBD1 (6 bases). Germline V lookup: CDR1 LNHDA, CDR2 SQIVND (reference sequence). The CDR3 consists of 15 residues. Trimming removed 7 bases from V and 5 bases from J, with 17 bases in between. Here the CDR3 DNA reads TGTGCCAGTAAAGAACAGACAGGTCCGACCGGGGAGCTGTTTTTT. As protein: CASKEQTGPTGELFF.

V usage is TRBV28 and J usage is TRBJ1-3, with D unclear. Germline values: CDR1 MDHEN, CDR2 SYDVKM. V lost 10 bases to trimming and J lost 0 bases, with 7 bases between them. The CDR3 runs 12 residues. The CDR3 loop is CATLSSGNTIYF. CDR3 DNA sequence: TGTGCCACACTATCCTCTGGAAACACCATATATTTT.

This clonotype turned up a few times. The J gene is TRBJ2-3, the V gene TRBV20-1, with a tentative D call TRBD2 (5 bases). Germline V gene sequence: CDR1 DFQATT, CDR2 SNEGSKA (reference sequence). CDR3 size: 12 residues. In nucleotides, the CDR3 is TGCAGCGTAAGGACTCCCACAGATACGCAGTATTTT. It specifies CSVRTPTDTQYF.

The gene calls are TRBV9 and TRBJ2-7; D is uncertain. Per germline, CDR1 SGDLS and CDR2 YYNGEE. CDR3 size: 12 residues. V lost 0 bases and J lost 6, with 7 bases in between. CDR3 nucleotides: TGTGCCAGCAGCGTAGGCGTTGGCGAGCAGTACTTC. This encodes CASSVGVGEQYF.

The rearrangement uses TRBV24-1 and TRBJ1-2; TRBD1 agrees at 8 bases. The germline CDR1 and CDR2 sequences are KGHDR and SFDVKD. The CDR3 runs to 15 residues. Germline trimming cut 4 bases from V and 2 bases from J; bases unmatched to any gene: 5. The CDR3 is CATSDSRQGNYGYTF. In DNA form, the CDR3 reads TGTGCCACCAGTGACTCCCGACAGGGGAACTATGGCTACACCTTC.

The genes are TRBV19 and TRBJ2-1, with TRBD2 matching over 8 bases. Germline loops: CDR1 LNHDA, CDR2 SQIVND (reference sequence). The CDR3 consists of 16 residues. V shed 3 bases and J 8 bases; nucleotides not matched to a gene: 12. The CDR3 DNA reads as TGTGCCAGTAGTATGGTGGCGGGGGGCGGGTCCGATGAGCAGTTCTTC. It encodes CASSMVAGGGSDEQFF.

In its sample, this clonotype was seen a few times. The chain has TRBV7-2 and TRBJ2-7, with 12 bases that match TRBD2. V gave up 3 bases and J gave up 0 bases; unmatched junction bases: 3. Germline V CDR1 and CDR2: SGHTA, FQGNSA. The CDR3 is 16 amino acids. CDR3: CASSLTSGSFSYEQYF. The CDR3 DNA sequence: TGTGCCAGCAGCTTGACTAGCGGGAGTTTCTCCTACGAGCAGTACTTC.

This chain connects TRBV5-4 to TRBJ2-1, with a possible D match to TRBD1 (7 bases). The CDR3 has 16 amino acids. Trimming took off 0 bases at V and 8 bases at J, with 18 bases between the two ends. In germline, CDR1 is SGHNT, CDR2 YYREEE (reference sequence). The CDR3 bases are TGTGCCAGCAGCTTGGATTCTGCAGGGGGGTTCGATGAGCAGTTCTTC. This encodes CASSLDSAGGFDEQFF.

This clonotype was counted a few times. The rearrangement uses TRBV28 and TRBJ1-5, with 8 nucleotides matching TRBD1. CDR1 and CDR2 (germline): MDHEN, SYDVKM. The CDR3 consists of 14 residues. With V trimmed by 3 bases and J by 6 bases, 4 bases remained unmatched. The DNA of the CDR3 is TGTGCCAGCAGTTTCCAGGGGGCGGTTCAGCCCCAGCATTTT. This sequence encodes CASSFQGAVQPQHF.

The gene calls are TRBV6-1 and TRBJ1-1; D is unclear. CDR3 size: 12 residues. Trimming took off 5 bases at V and 1 base at J, with 5 bases between the two ends. CDR1 is MNHNS and CDR2 is SASEGT in the germline V gene. CDR3 DNA sequence: TGTGCCAGCAGTACACAGAACACTGAAGCTTTCTTT. It is translated as CASSTQNTEAFF.

This clonotype was seen only a few times. The germline gene is not matched at one end of the junction; a read error may be the cause. The genes are TRBV7-4 and TRBJ2-6, with D unresolved. Germline V gene sequence: CDR1 SGHVT, CDR2 SQSDAQ. This CDR3 has 13 residues. The CDR3 region is CASSVAGVNVLTF. The CDR3 region has the DNA TGTGCCAGCAGCGTAGCAGGAGTCAACGTCCTGACTTTC.

Only a few counts were recorded for this clonotype. This chain connects TRBV20-1 to TRBJ2-5; possible D gene TRBD2, 5 bases. The CDR3 extends over 12 amino acids. Germline values: CDR1 DFQATT, CDR2 SNEGSKA (reference sequence). V dropped 6 bases and J dropped 2 bases, with 10 bases sitting between them. The CDR3 DNA follows: TGCAGTGCCTCTCCGGGACAAGAGACCCAGTACTTC. Its translation: CSASPGQETQYF.

J is TRBJ1-1 and V is TRBV20-1; D possibly corresponds to TRBD1 (5 bases). This CDR3 has 12 residues. V lost 3 bases to trimming and J lost 4 bases, with 9 bases between them. Germline CDR1 reads DFQATT; CDR2 reads SNEGSKA (reference sequence). CDR3 loop: CSASSGTTEAFF. Written as DNA, the CDR3 is TGCAGTGCTAGTTCTGGGACCACTGAAGCTTTCTTT.

This clonotype was seen only a few times. This chain uses TRBV2 with TRBJ1-6; tentatively, D is TRBD1 (5 bases). Germline lookup yields CDR1 SNHLY and CDR2 FYNNEI. Trimming took off 7 bases at V and 10 bases at J, with 20 bases between the two ends. This CDR3 is built from 15 residues. In DNA, the CDR3 is TGTGCCAGCAACCGGGACCGAGAGGCTGGATCACCCCTCCACTTT. This translates into CASNRDREAGSPLHF.

This chain joins TRBV7-2 and TRBJ2-1; 8 positions match TRBD2. The CDR3 contains 14 residues. Per the germline V gene, CDR1 is SGHTA and CDR2 is FQGNSA. V shed 2 bases, J shed 12 bases, and the junction held 9 bases outside the gene matches. The chain's CDR3 is CASSLTGGDRAQFF. The CDR3 DNA sequence: TGTGCCAGCAGCTTAACGGGAGGGGACCGGGCGCAGTTCTTC.

The CDR3, as DNA: TGTGCCAGCAGCTCCAGGGGGCTTAACACTGAAGCTTTCTTT. Residues: CASSSRGLNTEAFF. The gene calls are TRBV7-2 and TRBJ1-1, with TRBD1 matching over 8 bases. This CDR3 has 14 amino acids. The germline gives CDR1 SGHTA, CDR2 FQGNSA. Trimming at V came to 4 bases and at J to 2 bases, leaving 3 bases not matched to a gene.

This clonotype occurred a few times. The V gene is TRBV20-1, the J gene TRBJ1-1; the match to TRBD1 covers 8 bases. There are 13 residues in the CDR3. Germline V gene sequence: CDR1 DFQATT, CDR2 SNEGSKA (reference sequence). Unmatched junction bases numbered 9, after V lost 6 bases and J lost 6 bases. The CDR3 coding sequence is TGCAGTGCGTCCTCACAGGGGGGCGCTGAAGCTTTCTTT. It is translated as CSASSQGGAEAFF.

This clonotype was recorded only once. The chain's CDR3 is CASSYGAGETGELFF. For the CDR3, the DNA is TGTGCCAGCAGTTACGGGGCGGGGGAGACCGGGGAGCTGTTTTTT. The rearrangement uses TRBV6-5 and TRBJ2-2; 7 bases are a match to TRBD2. The CDR3 covers 15 residues. V was clipped by 2 bases and J by 5 bases; unmatched bases: 5. Per the germline V gene, CDR1 is MNHEY and CDR2 is SVGAGI.